This T cell receptor (beta chain) was found in a study of regulatory T cells in long-lasting Graves disease. This clonotype occurred many times. The authors built TCR beta libraries using iRepertoire HTBI primers and Arm-PCR of CDR3 regions. TCRdb reanalysed the multiplex PCR reads using MiXCR and keeps one entry per CDR3 protein. The data hold 400,000 to 600,000 distinct CDR3 sequences, with around a fifth observed a single time. Time point denoted: persistent/refractory GD, antithyroid drugs over 5 years with positive TRAb. Researchers made the TCR library from RNA that was extracted from PBMCs. Sequenced here: peripheral blood mononuclear cells (PBMCs), sampled when the disease was refractory, from a patient treated with antithyroid drugs. This receptor was obtained from a female donor with Graves disease.

For the CDR3, the DNA is TGTGCCAGCAGTGACAGGGTTCAGGGGGATACGCAGTATTTT. Translating it yields CASSDRVQGDTQYF. The gene calls are TRBV28 and TRBJ2-3; 7 bases map to TRBD1. This CDR3 is built from 14 residues. J gave up 6 bases and V 5 bases, and 8 bases lay outside the gene matches. Looked up from germline, CDR1 is MDHEN and CDR2 is SYDVKM.